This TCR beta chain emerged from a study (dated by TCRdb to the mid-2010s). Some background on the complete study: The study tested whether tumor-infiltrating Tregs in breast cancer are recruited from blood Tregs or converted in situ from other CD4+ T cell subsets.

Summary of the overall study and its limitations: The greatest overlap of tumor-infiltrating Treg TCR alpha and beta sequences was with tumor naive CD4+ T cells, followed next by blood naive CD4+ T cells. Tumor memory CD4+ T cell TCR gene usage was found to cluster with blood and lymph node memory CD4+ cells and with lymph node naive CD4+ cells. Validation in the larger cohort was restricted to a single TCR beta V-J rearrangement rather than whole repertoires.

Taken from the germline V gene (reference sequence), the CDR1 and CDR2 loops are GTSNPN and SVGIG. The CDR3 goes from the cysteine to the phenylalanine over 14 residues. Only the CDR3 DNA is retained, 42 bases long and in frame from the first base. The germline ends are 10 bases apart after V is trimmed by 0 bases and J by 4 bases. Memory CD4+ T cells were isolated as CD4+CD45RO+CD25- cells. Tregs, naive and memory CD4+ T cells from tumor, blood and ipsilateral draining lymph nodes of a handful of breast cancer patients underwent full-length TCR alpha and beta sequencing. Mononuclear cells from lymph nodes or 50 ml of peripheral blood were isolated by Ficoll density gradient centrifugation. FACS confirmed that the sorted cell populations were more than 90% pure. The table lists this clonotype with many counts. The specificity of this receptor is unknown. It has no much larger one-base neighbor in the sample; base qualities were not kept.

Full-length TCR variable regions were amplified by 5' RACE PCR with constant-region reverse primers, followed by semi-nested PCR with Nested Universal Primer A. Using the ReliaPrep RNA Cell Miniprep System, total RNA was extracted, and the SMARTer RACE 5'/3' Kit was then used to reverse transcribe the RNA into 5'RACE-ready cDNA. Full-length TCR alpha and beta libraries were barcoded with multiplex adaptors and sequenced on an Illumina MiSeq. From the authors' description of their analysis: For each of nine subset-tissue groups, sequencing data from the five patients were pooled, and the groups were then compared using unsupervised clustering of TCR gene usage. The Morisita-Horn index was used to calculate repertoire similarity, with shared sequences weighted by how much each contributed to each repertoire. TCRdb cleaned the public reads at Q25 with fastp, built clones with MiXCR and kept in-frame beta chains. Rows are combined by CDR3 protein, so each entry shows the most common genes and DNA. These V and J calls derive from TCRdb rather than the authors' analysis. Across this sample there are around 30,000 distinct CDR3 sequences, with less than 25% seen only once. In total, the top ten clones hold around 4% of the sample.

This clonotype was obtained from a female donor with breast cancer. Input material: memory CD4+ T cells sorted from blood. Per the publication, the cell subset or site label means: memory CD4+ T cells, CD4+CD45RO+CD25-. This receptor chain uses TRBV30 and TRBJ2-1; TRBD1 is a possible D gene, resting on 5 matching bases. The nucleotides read TGTGCCTGGAGTGTTAAGGGGTATTACAATGAGCAGTTCTTC. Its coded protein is CAWSVKGYYNEQFF.